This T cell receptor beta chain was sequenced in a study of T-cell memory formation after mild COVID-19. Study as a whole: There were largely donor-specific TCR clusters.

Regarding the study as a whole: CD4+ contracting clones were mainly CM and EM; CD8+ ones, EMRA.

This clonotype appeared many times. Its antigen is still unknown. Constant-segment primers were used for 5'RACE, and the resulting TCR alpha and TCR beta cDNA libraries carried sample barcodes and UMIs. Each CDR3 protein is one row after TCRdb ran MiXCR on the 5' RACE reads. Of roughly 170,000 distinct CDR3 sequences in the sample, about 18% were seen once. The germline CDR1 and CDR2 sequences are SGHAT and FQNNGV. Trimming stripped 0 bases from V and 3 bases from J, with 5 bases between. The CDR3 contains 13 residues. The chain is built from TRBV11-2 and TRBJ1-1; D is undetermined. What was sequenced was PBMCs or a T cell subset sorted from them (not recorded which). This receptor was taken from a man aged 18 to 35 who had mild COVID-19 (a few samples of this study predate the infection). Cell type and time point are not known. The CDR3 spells CASSLDGYTEAFF. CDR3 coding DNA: TGTGCCAGCAGCTTAGACGGCTACACTGAAGCTTTCTTT.